The next 25 T cell receptor beta chains were all read from a single sample in a study of shared clonotypes between healthy human individuals. The repertoire was sequenced with immunoSEQ multiplex PCR; TCRdb's copy has only in-frame clones and lacks some. The sample lists approximately 470,000 clones, roughly 80% occurring once. The sequencing sample was made of PBMCs. All receptors come from a woman in her thirties or forties in good health. Some clones in this sample may be carry-over from other donors' samples.

This rearrangement joins TRBV28 to TRBJ1-3; D uncertain. This CDR3 contains 12 residues. Germline V gene lookup returns CDR1 MDHEN and CDR2 SYDVKM. V shed 4 bases and J shed 4 bases, with 5 bases lying between them. This CDR3 is CASSSHGNTIYF. CDR3 in DNA: TGTGCCAGCAGTTCCCACGGAAACACCATATATTTT.

This clone has just a few counts. This sequence joins TRBV4-2 and TRBJ2-1; 9 bases agree with TRBD2. The CDR3 extends over 15 amino acids. Trimming cost V 0 bases and J 3 bases; bases outside gene matches: 0. Germline V lookup: CDR1 LGHNA, CDR2 YNFKEQ. CDR3 in amino acids: CASSQEREGYNEQFF. CDR3 coding DNA: TGTGCCAGCAGCCAAGAGCGGGAGGGCTACAATGAGCAGTTCTTC.

With regard to this clone: A single base is all that separates this from a far larger clone, so a read error is likely. This rearrangement joins TRBV5-1 to TRBJ2-2; D gene unclear. The CDR3 loop spans 12 amino acids. V shed 3 bases and J shed 5 bases, with 5 bases lying between them. Germline V gives CDR1 SGHRS, CDR2 YFSETQ. CDR3 amino acids: CASSYLTGELFF. CDR3 nucleotides: TGCGCCAGCAGCTACCTAACCGGGGAGCTGTTTTTT.

The chain links TRBV28 to TRBJ2-7; 8 bases align to TRBD2. Per germline, CDR1 MDHEN and CDR2 SYDVKM. V was clipped by 6 bases and J by 5 bases; unmatched bases: 9. CDR3 length: 14 residues. The CDR3 loop reads CASRPGGLVHEQYF. DNA of the CDR3: TGTGCCAGCAGGCCGGGGGGACTAGTCCACGAGCAGTACTTC. The full variable domain, its missing parts supplied by reference TRBV28 and TRBJ2-7, is DVKVTQSSRYLVKRTGEKVFLECVQDMDHENMFWYRQDPGLGLRLIYFSYDVKMKEKGDIPEGYSVSREKKERFSLILESASTNQTSMYLCASRPGGLVHEQYFGPGTRLTVT.

As concerns this clone: This sequence is one base from a far larger clone and is likely a read error. The chain links TRBV5-8 to TRBJ2-6, with D possibly matching TRBD1 (5 bases). The CDR3 runs 15 residues. Per the germline V gene, CDR1 is SGHTS and CDR2 is YDEGEE. Here the CDR3 reads CASSSRVSGANVMTF. Written as DNA, the CDR3 is TGTGCCAGCAGCTCCAGGGTATCTGGGGCCAACGTCATGACTTTC. Full variable domain (outside the CDR3, taken from reference TRBV5-8 and TRBJ2-6): EAGVTQSPTHLIKTRGQQATLRCSPISGHTSVYWYQQALGLGLQFLLWYDEGEERNRGNFPPRFSGRQFPNYSSELNVNALELEDSALYLCASSSRVSGANVMTFGAGSRLTVL.

The gene calls are TRBV13 and TRBJ2-3; possible D gene TRBD1, 5 bases. CDR1 and CDR2 (germline): PRHDT, FYEKMQ (reference sequence). Trimming took 7 bases from V and 1 from J, leaving 9 bases between them. The CDR3 consists of 13 residues. CDR3 region: CASNQQGTDTQYF. CDR3 sequence (DNA): TGTGCCAGCAACCAACAGGGCACAGATACGCAGTATTTT.

V gene TRBV5-1 combines with J gene TRBJ1-2; no firm D call. Trimming removed 4 bases from V and 8 bases from J, with 21 bases in between. The germline gives CDR1 SGHRS, CDR2 YFSETQ. The CDR3 totals 15 residues. Here the CDR3 reads CASSMDGPRMGGYTF. CDR3 coding DNA: TGCGCCAGCAGCATGGACGGACCGAGGATGGGGGGCTACACCTTC. Together with reference TRBV5-1 and TRBJ1-2, the CDR3 gives the full variable domain: KAGVTQTPRYLIKTRGQQVTLSCSPISGHRSVSWYQQTPGQGLQFLFEYFSETQRNKGNFPGRFSGRQFSNSRSEMNVSTLELGDSALYLCASSMDGPRMGGYTFGSGTRLTVV.

This clone was recorded a few times. J is TRBJ2-2 and V is TRBV7-3; unclear D gene. Germline V gene lookup returns CDR1 SGHTA and CDR2 FQGTGA. There are 13 residues in the CDR3. Trimming stripped 1 base from V and 7 bases from J, with 7 bases between. The CDR3 DNA is TGTGCCAGCAGCTTAATTTTGGGCGGGGAGCTGTTTTTT. This codes for CASSLILGGELFF.

CDR3 protein: CASSLRAGGGRAPGELFF. CDR3 in DNA: TGTGCCAGCAGCTTACGCGCGGGGGGCGGGAGGGCCCCCGGGGAGCTGTTTTTT. The V call is TRBV7-2, the J call TRBJ2-2; the match to TRBD2 covers 9 bases. The CDR3 loop spans 18 amino acids. Germline V gene lookup returns CDR1 SGHTA and CDR2 FQGNSA. Trimming cost V 2 bases and J 6 bases; bases outside gene matches: 13. The entire variable domain, with the rest obtained from reference TRBV7-2 and TRBJ2-2, is as follows: GAGVSQSPSNKVTEKGKDVELRCDPISGHTALYWYRQSLGQGLEFLIYFQGNSAPDKSGLPSDRFSAERTGGSVSTLTIQRTQQEDSAVYLCASSLRAGGGRAPGELFFGEGSRLTVL.

To note about this clone: The likely explanation is a read error, given a far larger clone one base away. The V gene is TRBV7-9, the J gene TRBJ1-1; D is unclear. The V and J ends lost 3 bases and 4 bases respectively, with 9 bases between them. CDR3 length: 13 amino acids. The germline CDR1 and CDR2 sequences are SEHNR and FQNEAQ (reference sequence). The CDR3, as DNA: TGTGCCAGCAGCTTGTCAGAGAGCACTGAAGCTTTCTTT. Protein product: CASSLSESTEAFF.

The chain is built from TRBV27 and TRBJ2-7; D is undetermined. Trimming removed 3 bases from V and 6 bases from J, with 9 bases in between. The CDR3 runs to 12 residues. From germline, CDR1 is MNHEY and CDR2 SMNVEV (reference sequence). The CDR3 sequence: CASSFYRTEQYF. In DNA, the CDR3 is TGTGCCAGCAGTTTTTATCGTACCGAGCAGTACTTC.

This clone was seen only once. The DNA of the CDR3 is TGTGCCAGCAGCCTGTCGACAGGGGGATCAGGGGGCGATGGCTACACCTTC. It encodes CASSLSTGGSGGDGYTF. V usage is TRBV7-2 and J usage is TRBJ1-2, with TRBD1 identical over 9 bases. CDR1 SGHTA and CDR2 FQGNSA come from the germline V gene. Germline trimming cut 5 bases from V and 6 bases from J; bases unmatched to any gene: 16. The CDR3 has 17 residues.

This clone was recorded many times. CDR3: CAWSVQAEYGYTF. The CDR3, as DNA: TGTGCCTGGAGTGTACAGGCGGAGTATGGCTACACCTTC. The chain has TRBV30 and TRBJ1-2; D may be TRBD1 (5 bases). This CDR3 is built from 13 residues. Germline V lookup: CDR1 GTSNPN, CDR2 SVGIG (reference sequence). Between the trimmed V and J ends, which lost 0 bases and 5 bases, there was a span of 10 bases.

A word on this clone: A far larger clone is off by one base, so a read error is likely. The chain employs TRBV29-1 and TRBJ2-5; D may match TRBD1 or TRBD2 (6 bases each). Germline V gene lookup returns CDR1 SQVTM and CDR2 ANQGSEA. The CDR3 sequence is 14 residues long. V was cut by 0 bases and J by 4 bases, with 12 bases left in between. The CDR3 loop is CSVEDRGTVETQYF. CDR3 in DNA: TGCAGCGTTGAAGATAGGGGGACTGTAGAGACCCAGTACTTC.

This clone was recorded only once. The J gene is TRBJ2-7, the V gene TRBV4-1; D gene ambiguous. The V gene's germline CDR1 is MGHRA and CDR2 YSYEKL. V lost 1 base and J lost 2, with 18 bases in between. CDR3 length: 17 residues. The DNA of the CDR3 is TGCGCCAGCAGCCAAGGAACTCGCGCAGTACCGACCTACGAGCAGTACTTC. Its translation: CASSQGTRAVPTYEQYF.

CDR3 in amino acids: CASKTGISYNEQFF. The CDR3 DNA is TGTGCCAGCAAGACAGGGATCTCCTACAATGAGCAGTTCTTC. The chain carries TRBV2 and TRBJ2-1; the match to TRBD1 covers 7 bases. The CDR3 loop spans 14 amino acids. Germline V gene sequence: CDR1 SNHLY, CDR2 FYNNEI. Trimming took 7 bases from V and 0 from J; bases not matched to a gene: 3. The whole variable domain, remainder taken from reference TRBV2 and TRBJ2-1, is EPEVTQTPSHQVTQMGQEVILRCVPISNHLYFYWYRQILGQKVEFLVSFYNNEISEKSEIFDDQFSVERPDGSNFTLKIRSTKLEDSAMYFCASKTGISYNEQFFGPGTRLTVL.

This clone was seen once. One base away lies a much larger clone, so this may be a sequencing read error. The J gene is TRBJ2-3, the V gene TRBV6-5, with D tentatively TRBD1 (6 bases). Germline V gene lookup returns CDR1 MNHEY and CDR2 SVGAGI. Trimming shortened V by 8 bases and J by 0 bases, and 12 bases separated the two germline ends. The CDR3 runs to 14 residues. CDR3 DNA: TGTGCCAGCGGTAGAGGACAGAGCACAGATACGCAGTATTTT. It encodes CASGRGQSTDTQYF.

CDR3 amino acids: CAWSVTGIYEQYF. The CDR3 DNA follows: TGTGCCTGGAGTGTAACGGGCATCTACGAGCAGTACTTC. The chain has TRBV30 and TRBJ2-7; D gene ambiguous. The CDR3 extends over 13 amino acids. V was pared by 0 bases and J by 3 bases, with 9 bases between. Germline-derived CDR1 and CDR2 are GTSNPN and SVGIG (reference sequence).

The CDR3 coding sequence is TGTGCCAGCAGTTTAAGGGGCGGGTGGCGGCAGCCCCAGCATTTT. Translated, it gives CASSLRGGWRQPQHF. The chain uses TRBV28 and TRBJ1-5, with D perhaps TRBD1 (5 bases). The germline V gene encodes CDR1 MDHEN and CDR2 SYDVKM. This CDR3 is 15 amino acids long. V gave up 2 bases and J gave up 7 bases, with 15 bases separating them.

The genes are TRBV7-9 and TRBJ1-3; D may be TRBD1 (5 bases). The CDR3 is 15 residues long. Germline V gene sequence: CDR1 SEHNR, CDR2 FQNEAQ (reference sequence). Trimming removed 5 bases from V and 0 bases from J, with 11 bases in between. Here the CDR3 DNA reads TGTGCCAGCAGCGGGGACCGAAGCTCTGGAAACACCATATATTTT. It translates to CASSGDRSSGNTIYF.

This rearrangement joins TRBV11-2 to TRBJ1-1, with D perhaps matching TRBD1 (6 bases). This CDR3 region has 14 residues. Germline-derived CDR1 and CDR2 are SGHAT and FQNNGV. V was cut by 0 bases and J by 5 bases, with 10 bases left in between. The DNA for the CDR3 is TGTGCCAGCAGCTTAGAACAGGGCTGGACTGAAGCTTTCTTT. Its protein product is CASSLEQGWTEAFF.

CDR3 loop: CASSLKASGIHTGELFF. The CDR3 bases are TGCGCCAGCAGCTTGAAGGCTAGCGGGATCCACACCGGGGAGCTGTTTTTT. The chain is built from TRBV5-1 and TRBJ2-2; 9 bases agree with TRBD2. Germline V gene data show CDR1 as SGHRS and CDR2 as YFSETQ. V shed 1 base, J shed 3 bases, and the junction held 7 bases outside the gene matches. The CDR3 runs 17 residues.

This clone was counted a few times. This sequence may be a read error, since a much larger clone differs from it by one base. Other DNA variants within this sample encode the same CDR3. CDR3 DNA sequence: TGTGCCAGCAGCTTGTTCCCTGAGAGAGAAAAACTGTTTTTC. Translating it yields CASSLFPEREKLFF. The chain couples TRBV5-5 to TRBJ1-4; D gene ambiguous. The CDR3 loop spans 14 amino acids. Germline CDR1 reads SGHKS; CDR2 reads YYEKEE (reference sequence).

The rearrangement uses TRBV7-9 and TRBJ2-7; 9 bases line up with TRBD2. Germline V lookup: CDR1 SEHNR, CDR2 FQNEAQ (reference sequence). The CDR3 sequence is 15 residues long. V shed 1 base, J shed 2 bases, and the junction held 3 bases outside the gene matches. In DNA, the CDR3 is TGTGCCAGCAGCTTAGTTCTAGCGGGAACCTACGAGCAGTACTTC. Residues: CASSLVLAGTYEQYF.

This chain connects TRBV4-3 to TRBJ2-3, with 9 nucleotides matching TRBD2. V lost 6 bases, J lost 6 bases, and 7 bases stayed unmatched. Looked up from germline, CDR1 is LGHNA and CDR2 is YSLEER. This CDR3 contains 14 residues. The CDR3 DNA reads TGCGCCAGCAGGAGGGGACTAGCAAGGGATACGCAGTATTTT. This codes for CASRRGLARDTQYF.